Below, one T cell receptor beta chain is given with its context. Its matching antigen is unknown. The data belong to a study of cytomegalovirus exposure and HLA in healthy donors. General observations from the study: One variant, a missense change in DCLRE1C, was linked in a later analysis to TCR beta V- and J-gene trimming. An observed cluster of highly shared sequence variants was recorded as a likely sequencing artifact.

This CDR3 has 15 residues. Germline CDR1 is SEHNR and CDR2 is FQNEAQ (reference sequence). V trimming: 5 bases; J trimming: 3 bases; junction bases outside the gene matches: 7. 13 Jbeta primers and 60 Vbeta primers were used for the PCR. Assay: immunoSEQ multiplex PCR; the TCRdb copy retains only in-frame clones and omits some. The top ten clones hold approximately 50% of a sample with tens of thousands of clones, about four fifths of them seen once. The TCR originated in a man aged 50 to 59 in good health and CMV-seropositive. The chain uses TRBV7-9 and TRBJ2-7; 10 nucleotides align to TRBD2. The specimen sequenced was PBMCs. This CDR3 reads CASSPDSSGSYEQYF. CDR3 DNA: TGTGCCAGCAGCCCGGACTCTAGCGGGAGCTACGAGCAGTACTTC.